This section outlines one T cell receptor (beta chain) sequence together with its context. The antigen is undetermined. This CDR3 has 16 residues. The V gene's germline CDR1 is MNHNS and CDR2 SASEGT. Trimming took 4 bases from V and 0 from J, leaving 15 bases between them. The entry originates in a study of graft-versus-host responses after intestinal transplantation. Study in general: Among the recipients, all got anti-thymocyte globulin induction and then tacrolimus and steroids for approximately 3 years.

Points from the study as a whole: Across patients carrying graft-donor T cell macrochimerism, allografts held high graft-versus-host to host-versus-graft clonal ratios.

TCRdb keeps only in-frame clones here, not all; method: immunoSEQ multiplex PCR. The repertoire holds about 70,000 clones, with about 80% as singletons. The rearrangement joins TRBV6-1 to TRBJ1-1, with D possibly being TRBD1 (6 bases). The material sequenced was unstimulated CD4+ T cells sorted from spleen or lymph node cells, taken before transplant. The receptor was derived from a human donor who was the organ donor for an intestinal transplant. CDR3 bases: TGTGCCAGCAGTGTGGCCACAGGGAACATGAACACTGAAGCTTTCTTT. Translated, it gives CASSVATGNMNTEAFF.